Following are 32 T cell receptor beta chains from one sample sequenced in a study of blood T cell repertoires in COVID-19. Data came from immunoSEQ multiplex PCR; TCRdb stores just in-frame clones and leaves some out. The sample contains 150,000 to 200,000 clones, approximately 84% of which appear only once. The sequencing sample was made of peripheral blood. The receptors shown here come from a man aged 65 to 79 with active or convalescent COVID-19.

The count of this clone is one. This chain connects TRBV29-1 to TRBJ1-1; 8 bases agree with TRBD1. The V and J ends lost 4 bases and 7 bases, in that order; junction bases with no gene match: 11. CDR1 is SQVTM and CDR2 is ANQGSEA in the germline V gene. This CDR3 region has 14 residues. The chain's CDR3 is CSVVPRNRGSEAFF. CDR3 nucleotide sequence: TGCAGCGTTGTCCCTCGAAACAGGGGGAGTGAAGCTTTCTTT.

The chain employs TRBV9 and TRBJ2-3; 13 bases are a match to TRBD2. Trimming at V came to 0 bases and at J to 2 bases, leaving 6 bases not matched to a gene. The CDR3 is 18 residues long. CDR1 and CDR2 (germline): SGDLS, YYNGEE. The CDR3 DNA follows: TGTGCCAGCAGCGTAGCCAAGACTAGCGGGGGGCTCACAGATACGCAGTATTTT. Translating gives CASSVAKTSGGLTDTQYF.

The V call is TRBV12-3 or TRBV12-4, the J call TRBJ1-5, with 7 bases aligning to TRBD1. The junction had 7 bases not matched to a gene; V was cut back by 8 bases and J by 6 bases. This CDR3 is 13 amino acids long. CDR3 sequence (DNA): TGTGCCAGCTGGGCAGGGGGTGGTCAGCCCCAGCATTTT. This gives the protein CASWAGGGQPQHF.

V gene TRBV18 combines with J gene TRBJ1-4; 9 bases line up with TRBD1. The CDR3 spans 16 residues. Germline CDR1 and CDR2: KGHSH and LQKENI. Trimming took 2 bases from V and 3 from J; bases not matched to a gene: 4. This chain's CDR3 is CASSPSRTGANEKLFF. The DNA for the CDR3 is TGTGCCAGCTCACCATCCAGGACAGGGGCTAATGAAAAACTGTTTTTT.

The chain is built from TRBV6-5 and TRBJ1-1; D ambiguous. Germline V CDR1 and CDR2: MNHEY, SVGAGI. The CDR3 runs 14 residues. V was trimmed by 0 bases and J by 10 bases, leaving 15 bases between them. Here the CDR3 DNA reads TGTGCCAGCAGTTACTCAAGTGGGCGTCTGGGAGCTTTCTTT. Residues: CASSYSSGRLGAFF.

This chain uses TRBV3-1 (or the pseudogene TRBV3-2) with TRBJ2-2; no clear D. Trimming removed 3 bases at V and 0 bases at J, with 8 bases between. In germline, CDR1 is LGHDT, CDR2 YNNKEL (reference sequence). CDR3 length equals 15 residues. CDR3 amino acids: CASSHWQANTGELFF. CDR3 sequence (DNA): TGTGCCAGCAGCCATTGGCAGGCGAACACCGGGGAGCTGTTTTTT.

The chain uses TRBV15 and TRBJ2-1, with 9 nucleotides matching TRBD1. With 0 bases clipped from V and 9 bases from J, the junction kept 6 bases outside the gene matches. Germline-derived CDR1 and CDR2 are LNHNV and YYDKDF (reference sequence). The CDR3 length is 15 residues. The CDR3 here is CATSRETGGSSEQFF. CDR3 bases: TGTGCCACCAGCAGAGAAACAGGGGGCTCCAGTGAGCAGTTCTTC.

This chain joins TRBV5-1 and TRBJ2-5; 7 bases agree with TRBD2. V lost 4 bases to trimming and J lost 3 bases; unmatched junction nucleotides: 6. CDR1 is SGHRS, CDR2 YFSETQ, per germline. The CDR3 loop spans 14 amino acids. CDR3: CASSLLGTKETQYF. CDR3 sequence (DNA): TGCGCCAGCAGCCTACTAGGGACTAAAGAGACCCAGTACTTC.

This sequence joins TRBV7-6 and TRBJ1-1; the D is unclear. The germline V gene has CDR1 SGHVS and CDR2 FNYEAQ. V was shortened by 5 bases and J by 0 bases, with 13 bases between the two germline ends. The CDR3 contains 15 residues. CDR3 nucleotide sequence: TGTGCCAGCAGCCAACTCAGCGAGATGAACACTGAAGCTTTCTTT. This codes for CASSQLSEMNTEAFF.

The chain couples TRBV9 to TRBJ1-2, with 8 bases lining up with TRBD1. Germline CDR1 is SGDLS and CDR2 is YYNGEE. Losses at the gene ends were 2 bases for V and 3 bases for J; bases not matched to a gene: 9. CDR3 length equals 16 residues. The CDR3 here is CASSVRVDRGDYGYTF. The CDR3 DNA follows: TGTGCCAGCAGCGTTCGGGTAGACAGGGGTGACTATGGCTACACCTTC.

CDR3 region: CASSSRQGSRAYNEQFF. CDR3 nucleotides: TGTGCCAGCAGTTCCCGACAGGGCTCTCGCGCCTACAATGAGCAGTTCTTC. The chain recombines TRBV27 with TRBJ2-1, with 7 bases matching TRBD1. Germline-derived CDR1 and CDR2 are MNHEY and SMNVEV (reference sequence). This CDR3 is 17 amino acids long. The junction had 11 bases not matched to a gene; V was cut back by 4 bases and J by 2 bases.

Only a few counts were recorded for this clone. V is TRBV11-2 and J is TRBJ1-3; TRBD1 matches at 7 bases. The V gene end was trimmed by 0 bases and the J gene end by 0 bases; junction bases not matched to a gene: 2. The germline CDR1 and CDR2 sequences are SGHAT and FQNNGV. This CDR3 is 16 amino acids long. CDR3 amino acids: CASSLEGQVSGNTIYF. Here the CDR3 DNA reads TGTGCCAGCAGCTTAGAAGGACAGGTCTCTGGAAACACCATATATTTT.

The rearrangement joins TRBV6-5 to TRBJ2-2, with D possibly TRBD2 on 7 matching bases. Trimming left V 10 bases short and J 3 bases short, with 15 bases between. The CDR3 consists of 14 residues. The V gene's germline CDR1 is MNHEY and CDR2 SVGAGI. CDR3 in amino acids: CATKGGPDTGELFF. The CDR3 region has the DNA TGTGCCACCAAGGGGGGGCCGGACACCGGGGAGCTGTTTTTT.

This clone has just a few counts. The chain links TRBV24-1 to TRBJ2-5, with D possibly matching TRBD2 (7 bases). Germline V gene lookup returns CDR1 KGHDR and CDR2 SFDVKD. V lost 5 bases to trimming and J lost 2 bases, with 14 bases between them. The CDR3 contains 15 residues. The chain's CDR3 is CATSAVGGEQETQYF. DNA of the CDR3: TGTGCCACCAGTGCCGTAGGGGGGGAGCAAGAGACCCAGTACTTC.

To note about this clone: One end of the junction fails to match germline, which may point to a read error. The V call is TRBV7-8, the J call TRBJ2-4; 7 nucleotides agree with TRBD1. Germline V gene sequence: CDR1 SGHVS, CDR2 FQNEAQ. The CDR3 has 14 residues. The CDR3 sequence: CASSLARGRNIQYF. CDR3 DNA sequence: TGTGCCAGCAGCCTAGCCAGGGGGAGAAACATTCAGTACTTC.

The chain has TRBV18 and TRBJ2-3, with TRBD2 matching over 7 bases. The V segment lost 2 bases and the J segment 4 bases; nucleotides outside the gene matches: 9. The CDR3 has 16 residues. The germline V gene has CDR1 KGHSH and CDR2 LQKENI. CDR3 coding DNA: TGTGCCAGCTCACCATCGGGTGACGGGAGGCCAGATACGCAGTATTTT. Translating gives CASSPSGDGRPDTQYF.

V is TRBV24-1 and J is TRBJ2-7, with 10 positions matching TRBD1. The CDR3 runs 15 residues. Germline V gives CDR1 KGHDR, CDR2 SFDVKD. J was trimmed by 3 bases and V by 5 bases; bases with no gene match: 6. The chain's CDR3 is CATSARTGGYYEQYF. The CDR3 bases are TGTGCCACCAGTGCCCGGACAGGGGGATACTACGAGCAGTACTTC.

The V call is TRBV9, the J call TRBJ1-2, with 7 bases lining up with TRBD1. Germline V gene data show CDR1 as SGDLS and CDR2 as YYNGEE. The junction had 3 bases not matched to a gene; V was cut back by 3 bases and J by 4 bases. This CDR3 region has 13 residues. The CDR3 nucleotides are TGTGCCAGCAGCGCGACAGGGCCCTATGGCTACACCTTC. It yields the protein CASSATGPYGYTF.

The rearrangement uses TRBV19 and TRBJ1-5; D is ambiguous. Between the trimmed V and J ends, which lost 0 bases and 0 bases, there was a span of 6 bases. CDR1 is LNHDA, CDR2 SQIVND, per germline (reference sequence). The CDR3 extends over 15 amino acids. CDR3 nucleotide sequence: TGTGCCAGTAGTATAGAACGGTATAGCAATCAGCCCCAGCATTTT. It specifies CASSIERYSNQPQHF.

The CDR3 here is CASRRGRADTEAFF. Written as DNA, the CDR3 is TGTGCCAGCAGAAGGGGGAGGGCGGACACTGAAGCTTTCTTT. This chain joins TRBV2 and TRBJ1-1; a possible D gene is TRBD1 (6 bases). V was clipped by 6 bases and J by 3 bases, with 14 bases between them. Germline V CDR1 and CDR2: SNHLY, FYNNEI. This CDR3 has 14 residues.

The chain links TRBV5-1 to TRBJ2-7, with D possibly TRBD2 on 5 matching bases. CDR1 and CDR2 (germline): SGHRS, YFSETQ. The CDR3 is 12 residues long. Trimming stripped 4 bases from V and 6 bases from J, with 11 bases between. The CDR3 sequence is CASSPAGVEQYF. The CDR3 nucleotides are TGCGCCAGCAGCCCGGCCGGGGTCGAGCAGTACTTC.

This clone is a singleton in its sample. This rearrangement joins TRBV27 to TRBJ2-1, with 8 bases lining up with TRBD2. Germline-derived CDR1 and CDR2 are MNHEY and SMNVEV (reference sequence). The CDR3 is made up of 16 amino acids. With 5 bases clipped from V and 4 bases from J, the junction kept 10 bases outside the gene matches. Here the CDR3 reads CASSPYGSGVYNEQFF. CDR3 nucleotide sequence: TGTGCCAGCAGTCCCTACGGTAGCGGGGTATACAATGAGCAGTTCTTC.

J is TRBJ2-7 and V is TRBV7-2, with D maybe TRBD1 (6 bases). This CDR3 comprises 12 residues. V was trimmed by 5 bases and J by 6 bases, leaving 11 bases between them. Germline CDR1 SGHTA, CDR2 FQGNSA. CDR3 in DNA: TGTGCCAGCAGCCCCTGGGGGCGCGAGCAGTACTTC. Amino acid sequence: CASSPWGREQYF.

V and J are TRBV20-1 and TRBJ1-1, with no clear D. Germline CDR1 DFQATT, CDR2 SNEGSKA (reference sequence). The CDR3 sequence is 12 residues long. Trimming removed 3 bases at V and 1 base at J, with 6 bases between. The CDR3 nucleotides are TGCAGTGCTAGTGCCAAGAACACTGAAGCTTTCTTT. Amino acids: CSASAKNTEAFF.

This clone was seen just once. The chain is built from TRBV6-6 and TRBJ1-3; 7 bases align to TRBD1. V trimming: 4 bases; J trimming: 2 bases; junction bases outside the gene matches: 8. CDR1 MNHNY and CDR2 SVGAGI come from the germline V gene (reference sequence). The CDR3 length is 16 residues. CDR3 bases: TGTGCCAGCAGTTCCGGGACAGCACGCGCTGGAAACACCATATATTTT. Translation: CASSSGTARAGNTIYF.

The rearrangement links TRBV28 to TRBJ2-7; 11 bases are shared with TRBD2. Germline loops: CDR1 MDHEN, CDR2 SYDVKM. The CDR3 has 13 residues. J gave up 7 bases and V 10 bases, and 9 bases lay outside the gene matches. CDR3 protein: CATLLAGVREQYF. In nucleotides, the CDR3 is TGTGCCACATTACTAGCGGGAGTTCGGGAGCAGTACTTC.

The V call is TRBV2, the J call TRBJ2-2; tentatively, D is TRBD2 (5 bases). The CDR3 length is 15 residues. Germline loops: CDR1 SNHLY, CDR2 FYNNEI. Trimming took 4 bases from V and 2 from J, leaving 11 bases between them. The CDR3, as DNA: TGTGCCAGCAGTGGAAAAGGGAGAAACACCGGGGAGCTGTTTTTT. This translates into CASSGKGRNTGELFF.

This sequence joins TRBV7-3 and TRBJ2-7; possible D gene TRBD2, 7 bases. Trimming pared 5 bases from V and 0 bases from J, leaving 14 bases between. This CDR3 comprises 15 residues. Germline loops: CDR1 SGHTA, CDR2 FQGTGA. CDR3 sequence reads: CASSLAGAVSYEQYF. In DNA form, the CDR3 reads TGTGCCAGCAGCCTCGCGGGGGCGGTCTCCTACGAGCAGTACTTC.

The chain employs TRBV11-2 and TRBJ1-1, with a possible D match to TRBD1 (6 bases). V lost 0 bases, J lost 5 bases, and 13 bases lay in between. This CDR3 contains 15 residues. The germline CDR1 and CDR2 sequences are SGHAT and FQNNGV. The CDR3 bases are TGTGCCAGCAGCTTAGAGGGGGGGGCGGGGACTGAAGCTTTCTTT. It yields the protein CASSLEGGAGTEAFF.

V gene TRBV19 combines with J gene TRBJ1-1; D perhaps matches TRBD1 (5 bases). Germline assignment: CDR1 LNHDA and CDR2 SQIVND (reference sequence). The CDR3 sequence is 14 residues long. V was cut by 2 bases and J by 0 bases, with 7 bases left in between. CDR3 amino acids: CASSINRMNTEAFF. The CDR3 nucleotides read TGTGCCAGTAGTATAAACAGGATGAACACTGAAGCTTTCTTT.

This rearrangement joins TRBV11-2 to TRBJ2-7; TRBD2 might be the D (5 bases). This CDR3 has 14 amino acids. The germline CDR1 and CDR2 sequences are SGHAT and FQNNGV. The V and J ends lost 4 bases and 1 base respectively, with 11 bases between them. The CDR3 DNA follows: TGTGCCAGCAGCTCAGCGGTTAGGTCCTACGAGCAGTACTTC. It specifies CASSSAVRSYEQYF.

This chain links TRBV5-6 with TRBJ1-1; D not resolved. V lost 1 base and J lost 4, with 11 bases in between. Germline assignment: CDR1 SGHDT and CDR2 YYEEEE. The CDR3 is 14 amino acids. The CDR3 is CASSLRVLGTEAFF. CDR3 sequence (DNA): TGTGCCAGCAGCTTGCGGGTCTTGGGCACTGAAGCTTTCTTT.